Shown below are 30 T cell receptor beta chains from a single sample sequenced in a study of early T cells in non-severe SARS-CoV-2 infection. TCRdb passed the 5' RACE reads through MiXCR, listing each CDR3 protein once. The repertoire consists of fewer than 30,000 distinct CDR3 sequences, with about 4.6% occurring once and the leading ten covering less than 20%. The material sequenced was whole blood. The receptors here all came from an adult who was a healthcare worker with PCR-confirmed SARS-CoV-2 infection or an uninfected control (not recorded which).

This clonotype was observed once. The rearrangement links TRBV18 to TRBJ2-7, with 8 positions matching TRBD1. There are 15 residues in the CDR3. CDR1 and CDR2 from the germline V gene are KGHSH and LQKENI. V lost 4 bases and J lost 4; bases outside the gene matches: 9. The CDR3 loop is CASSRGQAGQYEQYF. The CDR3, as DNA: TGTGCCAGCTCACGGGGACAGGCTGGCCAATACGAGCAGTACTTC.

The rearrangement uses TRBV5-1 and TRBJ2-2, with 8 bases matching TRBD1. Trimming took 5 bases from V and 2 from J; bases not matched to a gene: 23. This CDR3 comprises 21 residues. CDR1 is SGHRS and CDR2 is YFSETQ in the germline V gene. CDR3 nucleotide sequence: TGCGCCAGCAGAGATCTCAGGACAGGGTCCGTAGGCGGTACCAACACCGGGGAGCTGTTTTTT. Protein: CASRDLRTGSVGGTNTGELFF.

This clonotype was observed many times. The genes are TRBV10-2 and TRBJ2-1; D may be TRBD2 (6 bases). This CDR3 is built from 12 residues. Trimming shortened V by 5 bases and J by 6 bases, and 8 bases separated the two germline ends. The germline gives CDR1 WSHSY, CDR2 SAAADI. CDR3 loop: CASSLTSNEQFF. The CDR3 nucleotides read TGCGCCAGCAGTCTGACTAGCAATGAGCAGTTCTTC.

This clonotype was counted at least ten times. The V gene is TRBV29-1, the J gene TRBJ1-1; the D is unclear. CDR1 and CDR2 (germline): SQVTM, ANQGSEA. The CDR3 extends over 11 amino acids. V was shortened by 0 bases and J by 5 bases, with 4 bases between the two germline ends. The CDR3 protein is CSVEDRTEAFF. CDR3 DNA sequence: TGCAGCGTTGAAGACAGGACTGAAGCTTTCTTT.

This clonotype appeared many times. The chain uses TRBV12-3 or TRBV12-4 and TRBJ2-3; TRBD2 might be the D (6 bases). Deletions cut 4 bases from V and 8 bases from J, with 16 bases between. The CDR3 totals 14 residues. The CDR3 nucleotides read TGTGCCAGCAGTTCCGGGGGAACCTTGGGTACGCAGTATTTT. Its translation: CASSSGGTLGTQYF.

This clonotype appeared many times. This chain joins TRBV6-1 and TRBJ2-7; a weak D match, TRBD1 (6 bases). The CDR3 totals 16 residues. Germline V gene data show CDR1 as MNHNS and CDR2 as SASEGT. V was shortened by 4 bases and J by 2 bases, with 18 bases between the two germline ends. CDR3 loop: CASSGRGTSLTYEQYF. CDR3 coding DNA: TGTGCCAGCAGTGGGAGAGGGACATCCTTGACCTACGAGCAGTACTTC.

The table lists this clonotype with many counts. V is TRBV7-9 and J is TRBJ1-4; 9 nucleotides agree with TRBD1. Germline V gene lookup returns CDR1 SEHNR and CDR2 FQNEAQ (reference sequence). V lost 5 bases, J lost 7 bases, and 5 bases stayed unmatched. The CDR3 has 14 residues. The CDR3 here is CASSVRDRAEKLFF. CDR3 in DNA: TGTGCCAGCAGCGTCCGGGACAGGGCTGAAAAACTGTTTTTT.

Many counts were recorded for this clonotype. The chain is built from TRBV7-2 and TRBJ2-5; the D is unclear. The CDR3 has 11 residues. The germline V gene encodes CDR1 SGHTA and CDR2 FQGNSA. V lost 7 bases, J lost 5 bases, and 8 bases lay in between. The CDR3 DNA reads TGTGCCAGCAAGGAGATCGAGACCCAGTACTTC. Protein: CASKEIETQYF.

The chain has TRBV20-1 and TRBJ2-3; D not resolved. Germline CDR1 and CDR2: DFQATT and SNEGSKA (reference sequence). V was shortened by 6 bases and J by 2 bases, with 12 bases between the two germline ends. This CDR3 region has 13 residues. The CDR3 protein is CSALGWDTDTQYF. The CDR3 nucleotides are TGCAGTGCCCTGGGCTGGGACACAGATACGCAGTATTTT.

Many counts were recorded for this clonotype. This chain connects TRBV7-8 to TRBJ1-2; a weak D match, TRBD1 (5 bases). CDR3 length: 15 amino acids. Germline CDR1 SGHVS, CDR2 FQNEAQ. The V gene lost 3 bases and the J gene lost 2 bases, with 13 bases spanning the gap. The CDR3: CASSFGSGGNYGYTF. The DNA for the CDR3 is TGTGCCAGCAGCTTCGGTTCCGGGGGAAACTATGGCTACACCTTC.

This clonotype was counted a few times. V is TRBV6-4 and J is TRBJ2-3; TRBD2 aligns across 7 bases. CDR3 length: 15 amino acids. V shed 4 bases, J shed 4 bases, and the junction held 8 bases outside the gene matches. CDR1 MRHNA and CDR2 SNTAGT come from the germline V gene. CDR3: CASSAGGSGPDTQYF. CDR3 nucleotides: TGTGCCAGCAGTGCGGGCGGGAGTGGCCCAGATACGCAGTATTTT.

This clonotype came up many times. V usage is TRBV20-1 and J usage is TRBJ2-3; D ambiguous. Germline assignment: CDR1 DFQATT and CDR2 SNEGSKA (reference sequence). The CDR3 is 11 amino acids. V was clipped by 3 bases and J by 4 bases, with 5 bases between them. The CDR3 spells CSASLADTQYF. CDR3 nucleotide sequence: TGCAGTGCTAGTCTCGCAGATACGCAGTATTTT.

This clonotype ranks as medium-sized. The chain employs TRBV13 and TRBJ2-7; tentative D call: TRBD1 (5 bases). Germline V CDR1 and CDR2: PRHDT, FYEKMQ (reference sequence). Trimming cost V 5 bases and J 3 bases, with 14 bases left between them. The CDR3 is 14 amino acids. CDR3: CASSPRQGGYEQYF. CDR3 DNA sequence: TGTGCCAGCAGCCCCCGGCAGGGTGGCTACGAGCAGTACTTC.

This clonotype was found many times. The V call is TRBV27, the J call TRBJ2-1; 8 nucleotides align to TRBD2. Germline values: CDR1 MNHEY, CDR2 SMNVEV (reference sequence). V lost 8 bases and J lost 7; bases outside the gene matches: 19. The length of the CDR3 is 17 residues. The CDR3 loop reads CASGSRVGAGVNNEQFF. CDR3 nucleotides: TGTGCCAGCGGATCTAGGGTTGGAGCGGGGGTGAATAATGAGCAGTTCTTC.

This clonotype was seen at least ten times. The rearrangement uses TRBV11-2 and TRBJ2-1; 11 nucleotides agree with TRBD1. The germline V gene encodes CDR1 SGHAT and CDR2 FQNNGV. The trim removed 2 bases at V and 5 bases at J, leaving 11 bases unmatched. The CDR3 extends over 18 amino acids. CDR3 DNA: TGTGCCAGCAGCTTAAAATCTAGCAAGGGACAGGGGGACAATGAGCAGTTCTTC. Its translation: CASSLKSSKGQGDNEQFF.

This clonotype has ten or more counts. The rearrangement uses TRBV29-1 and TRBJ2-3; 12 bases are a match to TRBD2. The V gene end was trimmed by 7 bases and the J gene end by 1 base; junction bases not matched to a gene: 6. This CDR3 contains 15 residues. CDR1 and CDR2 (germline): SQVTM, ANQGSEA. The DNA of the CDR3 is TGCAGCGCTAGAAGGACTAGCGGGGGCACAGATACGCAGTATTTT. Protein product: CSARRTSGGTDTQYF.

In the case of this clonotype: This sequence may be a read error, since a much larger clone differs from it by one base. J is TRBJ1-3 and V is TRBV28; no definite D call. CDR3 length: 16 residues. CDR1 and CDR2 from the germline V gene are MDHEN and SYDVKM. The CDR3 nucleotides read TGTGCCAGCAGTTTAGCATTCAGGAGCTCTGAAAACACCATATATTTT. This translates into CASSLAFRSSENTIYF. Looking up the rest from reference TRBV28 and TRBJ1-3 gives the full variable domain: DVKVTQSSRYLVKRTGEKVFLECVQDMDHENMFWYRQDPGLGLRLIYFSYDVKMKEKGDIPEGYSVSREKKERFSLILESASTNQTSMYLCASSLAFRSSENTIYFGEGSWLTVV.

This clonotype has at least ten counts. DNA for the CDR3: TGTGCCAGCAGCTTAATCGCGACCCCCTACGAGCAGTACTTC. The encoded protein is CASSLIATPYEQYF. This chain joins TRBV7-9 and TRBJ2-7; D is ambiguous. The V end lost 2 bases, the J end lost 2 bases, and 10 bases lay between the germline ends. The germline gives CDR1 SEHNR, CDR2 FQNEAQ (reference sequence). The CDR3 has 14 amino acids.

This clonotype was detected ten times or more. The gene calls are TRBV11-1 and TRBJ1-1; D might be TRBD1 (5 bases). Germline CDR1 and CDR2: SGHAT and FQDESV (reference sequence). The germline V and J ends were trimmed by 5 bases and 0 bases, with 22 bases remaining between them. The CDR3 runs to 18 residues. In DNA form, the CDR3 reads TGTGCCAGCAGCCCCACGGGAGGGGCGCGTGAACTGAACACTGAAGCTTTCTTT. Its protein product is CASSPTGGARELNTEAFF.

This clonotype was counted between two and nine times. The rearrangement uses TRBV6-5 and TRBJ2-1; TRBD2 aligns across 9 bases. The CDR3 consists of 15 residues. V gave up 2 bases and J gave up 3 bases; unmatched junction bases: 2. The germline CDR1 and CDR2 sequences are MNHEY and SVGAGI. The DNA for the CDR3 is TGTGCCAGCAGTTACGCGGGAGGGAACTACAATGAGCAGTTCTTC. Translated: CASSYAGGNYNEQFF.

Many counts were recorded for this clonotype. The rearrangement links TRBV5-1 to TRBJ2-7, with 9 bases aligning to TRBD2. There are 17 residues in the CDR3. Germline trimming cut 4 bases from V and 2 bases from J; bases unmatched to any gene: 13. Per the germline V gene, CDR1 is SGHRS and CDR2 is YFSETQ. The CDR3 reads CASSLRPLAGRTYEQYF. The CDR3, as DNA: TGCGCCAGCAGCCTACGCCCGCTAGCGGGGCGTACCTACGAGCAGTACTTC.

This clonotype has only a few counts. This chain joins TRBV2 and TRBJ2-3; no definite D call. CDR3 length: 14 residues. The germline gives CDR1 SNHLY, CDR2 FYNNEI. V was cut by 0 bases and J by 4 bases, with 8 bases left in between. Here the CDR3 reads CASSEARSSDTQYF. CDR3 nucleotides: TGTGCCAGCAGTGAAGCGCGGAGTTCAGATACGCAGTATTTT. The full variable domain, with the rest looked up from reference TRBV2 and TRBJ2-3, is EPEVTQTPSHQVTQMGQEVILRCVPISNHLYFYWYRQILGQKVEFLVSFYNNEISEKSEIFDDQFSVERPDGSNFTLKIRSTKLEDSAMYFCASSEARSSDTQYFGPGTRLTVL.

This clonotype was seen repeatedly, ten times or more. V and J are TRBV7-2 and TRBJ2-1; no firm D call. The CDR3 is 19 residues long. Germline-derived CDR1 and CDR2 are SGHTA and FQGNSA. Deletions cut 1 base from V and 0 bases from J, with 19 bases between. CDR3 sequence reads: CASSLGASTQLPSYNEQFF. In nucleotides, the CDR3 is TGTGCCAGCAGCTTAGGGGCCTCTACACAGTTGCCCTCCTACAATGAGCAGTTCTTC.

The chain couples TRBV4-3 to TRBJ2-7; either TRBD1 or TRBD2 may supply D (6 bases each). CDR1 and CDR2 from the germline V gene are LGHNA and YSLEER. This CDR3 region has 17 residues. V was trimmed by 0 bases and J by 1 base, leaving 16 bases between them. The CDR3 sequence: CASSQDSYTGRSYEQYF. The DNA for the CDR3 is TGCGCCAGCAGCCAAGACTCCTATACAGGGAGGTCCTACGAGCAGTACTTC.

This sequence joins TRBV12-3 or TRBV12-4 and TRBJ1-3; D not certain. CDR3 size: 11 residues. With 1 base removed from V and 16 bases from J, the gap between germline ends came to 11 bases. The CDR3 is CASSLGVKAYF. For the CDR3, the DNA is TGTGCCAGCAGTTTAGGAGTGAAGGCGTATTTT.

In this sample, this clonotype turned up many times. The chain combines TRBV6-2 or TRBV6-3 with TRBJ2-1, with D possibly matching TRBD2 (5 bases). CDR1 is MNHEY and CDR2 is SVGEGT in the germline V gene. V was shortened by 6 bases and J by 5 bases, with 17 bases between the two germline ends. The CDR3 length is 15 residues. The CDR3 DNA reads TGTGCCAGCAGACCCAGCGGTAGGACCCACAATGAGCAGTTCTTC. It codes for CASRPSGRTHNEQFF.

This clonotype came up many times. The CDR3 nucleotides are TGTGCCAGGTCTTCTACCGGGACACTTTCCTACGAGCAGTACTTC. This encodes CARSSTGTLSYEQYF. V usage is TRBV3-2 and J usage is TRBJ2-7; TRBD1 is taken as the D call from the table, unchecked against the DNA. TRBV3-2 is a pseudogene locus. The CDR3 consists of 15 residues.

This clonotype was counted ten times or more. The chain combines TRBV6-6 with TRBJ2-4; 11 bases line up with TRBD2. With V trimmed by 6 bases and J by 8 bases, 6 bases remained unmatched. In germline, CDR1 is MNHNY, CDR2 SVGAGI (reference sequence). The CDR3 loop spans 14 amino acids. CDR3 nucleotides: TGTGCCAGCAGACCCACTAGCGGGAGATACATTCAGTACTTC. Its translation is CASRPTSGRYIQYF.

This clonotype was seen many times. Written as DNA, the CDR3 is TGTGCCAGCAGCTACCGGGGTGTCGGGCTAGCGGGAGCCTTCTTGGAGCAGTACTTC. Amino acid sequence: CASSYRGVGLAGAFLEQYF. The V and J genes are TRBV7-2 and TRBJ2-7; 10 bases agree with TRBD2. V was pared by 4 bases and J by 7 bases, with 22 bases of the junction left unmatched. The CDR3 covers 19 residues. Germline values: CDR1 SGHTA, CDR2 FQGNSA.

The chain carries TRBV4-1 and TRBJ2-1; TRBD2 agrees at 9 bases. The trim removed 3 bases at V and 5 bases at J, leaving 11 bases unmatched. Per germline, CDR1 MGHRA and CDR2 YSYEKL. The CDR3 length is 17 residues. The CDR3 here is CASSHSSGTSSHNEQFF. The DNA of the CDR3 is TGCGCCAGCAGCCACAGCTCCGGGACTAGCAGCCACAATGAGCAGTTCTTC.